The T cell receptor (beta chain) described here comes from a study of blood T cell repertoires in COVID-19. Across the study: The study drew acute and convalescent COVID-19 samples from the United States, Italy and Spain. T cells, B-cell-depleted T cells, or PBMCs supplied cDNA or gDNA.

The V gene's germline CDR1 is MDHEN and CDR2 SYDVKM. V was clipped by 5 bases and J by 0 bases, with 17 bases between them. The CDR3 has 17 residues. In the original processing: Amplification of reference gene primers was used by the study to estimate nucleated cell counts. Profiled with immunoSEQ multiplex PCR; TCRdb holds only in-frame clones, not every one. V and J calls and clone size follow that table, whereas D and trimming were derived from the DNA. Altogether fewer than 300,000 clones are present, about 87% being singletons, with the ten largest covering roughly 8.6%. The chain recombines TRBV28 with TRBJ1-3; D may be TRBD1 (5 bases). The source material was peripheral blood. The receptor comes from a human donor in a cohort sampled during active COVID-19. CDR3: CASSLAGLGDSGNTIYF. The CDR3 DNA reads TGTGCCAGCAGTCTCGCGGGACTAGGGGACTCTGGAAACACCATATATTTT.